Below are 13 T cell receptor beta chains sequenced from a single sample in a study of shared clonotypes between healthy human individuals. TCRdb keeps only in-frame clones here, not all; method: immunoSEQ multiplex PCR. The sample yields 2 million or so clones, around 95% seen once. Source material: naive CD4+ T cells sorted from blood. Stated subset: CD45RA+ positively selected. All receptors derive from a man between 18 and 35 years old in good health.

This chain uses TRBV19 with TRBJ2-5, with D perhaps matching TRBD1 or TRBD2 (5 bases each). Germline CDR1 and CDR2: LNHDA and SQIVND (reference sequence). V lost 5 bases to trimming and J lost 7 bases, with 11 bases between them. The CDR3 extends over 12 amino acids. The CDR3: CASSSTGGTQYF. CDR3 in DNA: TGTGCCAGTAGTTCCACTGGGGGGACCCAGTACTTC.

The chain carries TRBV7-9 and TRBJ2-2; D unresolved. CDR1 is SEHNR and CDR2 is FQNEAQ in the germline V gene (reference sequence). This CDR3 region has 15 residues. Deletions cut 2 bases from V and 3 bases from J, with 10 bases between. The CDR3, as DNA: TGTGCCAGCAGCTTAAACACTGCCCACACCGGGGAGCTGTTTTTT. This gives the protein CASSLNTAHTGELFF.

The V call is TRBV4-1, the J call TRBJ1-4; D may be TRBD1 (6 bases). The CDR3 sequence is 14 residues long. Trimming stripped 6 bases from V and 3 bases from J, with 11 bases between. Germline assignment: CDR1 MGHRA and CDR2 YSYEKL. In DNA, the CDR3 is TGCGCCAGCAGAACTCCAGGGGCTAATGAAAAACTGTTTTTT. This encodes CASRTPGANEKLFF.

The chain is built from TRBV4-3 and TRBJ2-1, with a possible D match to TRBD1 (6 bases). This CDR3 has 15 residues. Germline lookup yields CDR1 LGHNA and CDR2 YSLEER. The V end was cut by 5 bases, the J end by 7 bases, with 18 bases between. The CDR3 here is CASSTQSGGGNEQFF. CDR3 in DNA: TGCGCCAGCAGCACACAGTCTGGGGGCGGGAATGAGCAGTTCTTC.

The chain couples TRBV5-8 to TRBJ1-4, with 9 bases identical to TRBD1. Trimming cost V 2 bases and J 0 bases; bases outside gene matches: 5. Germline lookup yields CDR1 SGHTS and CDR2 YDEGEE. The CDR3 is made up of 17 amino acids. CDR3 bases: TGTGCCAGCAGCTTAGGACAGGGGCTCGCAACTAATGAAAAACTGTTTTTT. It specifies CASSLGQGLATNEKLFF.

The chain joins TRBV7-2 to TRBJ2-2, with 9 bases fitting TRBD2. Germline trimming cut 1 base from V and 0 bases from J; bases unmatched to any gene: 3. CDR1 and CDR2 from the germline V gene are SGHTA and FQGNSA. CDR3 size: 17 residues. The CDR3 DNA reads TGTGCCAGCAGCTTAGGCGGCGGGAGGGCGAACACCGGGGAGCTGTTTTTT. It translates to CASSLGGGRANTGELFF.

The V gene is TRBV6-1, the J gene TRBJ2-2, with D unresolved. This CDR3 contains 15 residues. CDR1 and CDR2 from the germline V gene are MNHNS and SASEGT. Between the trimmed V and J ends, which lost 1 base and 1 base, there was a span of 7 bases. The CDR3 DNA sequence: TGTGCCAGCAGTGAAGAGGGAATGAACACCGGGGAGCTGTTTTTT. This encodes CASSEEGMNTGELFF.

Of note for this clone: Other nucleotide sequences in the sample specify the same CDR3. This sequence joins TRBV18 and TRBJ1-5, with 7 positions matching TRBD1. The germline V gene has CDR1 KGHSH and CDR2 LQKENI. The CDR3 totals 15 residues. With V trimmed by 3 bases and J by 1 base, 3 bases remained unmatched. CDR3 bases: TGTGCCAGCTCACCCGACAGGGTGAGCAATCAGCCCCAGCATTTT. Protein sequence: CASSPDRVSNQPQHF.

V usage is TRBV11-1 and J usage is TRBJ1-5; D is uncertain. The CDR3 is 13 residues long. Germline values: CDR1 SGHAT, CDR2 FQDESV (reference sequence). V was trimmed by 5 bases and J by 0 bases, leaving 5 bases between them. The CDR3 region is CASSVDSNQPQHF. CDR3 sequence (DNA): TGTGCCAGCAGCGTCGATAGCAATCAGCCCCAGCATTTT.

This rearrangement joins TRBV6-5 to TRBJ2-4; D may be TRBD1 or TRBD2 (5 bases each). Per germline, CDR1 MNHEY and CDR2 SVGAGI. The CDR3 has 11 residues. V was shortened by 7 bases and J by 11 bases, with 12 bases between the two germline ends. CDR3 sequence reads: CASTHRGLQYF. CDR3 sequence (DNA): TGTGCCAGCACCCATCGGGGCCTTCAGTACTTC.

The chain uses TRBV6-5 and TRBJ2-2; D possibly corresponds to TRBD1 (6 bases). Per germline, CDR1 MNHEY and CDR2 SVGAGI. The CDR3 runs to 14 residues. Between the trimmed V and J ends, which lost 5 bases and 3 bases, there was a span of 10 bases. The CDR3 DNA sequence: TGTGCCAGCAGTCCCGGGACACACACCGGGGAGCTGTTTTTT. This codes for CASSPGTHTGELFF.

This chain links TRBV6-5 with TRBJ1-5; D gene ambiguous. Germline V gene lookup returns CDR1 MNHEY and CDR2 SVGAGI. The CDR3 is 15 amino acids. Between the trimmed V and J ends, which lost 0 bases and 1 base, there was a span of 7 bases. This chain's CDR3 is CASSYSAGSNQPQHF. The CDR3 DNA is TGTGCCAGCAGTTACTCGGCCGGGAGCAATCAGCCCCAGCATTTT.

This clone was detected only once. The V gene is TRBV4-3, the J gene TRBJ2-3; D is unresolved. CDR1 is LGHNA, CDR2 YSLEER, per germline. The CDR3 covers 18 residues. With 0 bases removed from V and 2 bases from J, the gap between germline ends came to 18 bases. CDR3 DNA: TGCGCCAGCAGCCAAGATCTCTCGGGTGAACTTGCCACAGATACGCAGTATTTT. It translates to CASSQDLSGELATDTQYF.